Below, one TCR beta chain is given with its context. What this receptor recognizes is not known. There are no base qualities to consult, and no much larger clone falls within one base. This sample is part of a study of T-cell memory formation after mild COVID-19 (dated by TCRdb to the early 2020s). As for the study more broadly: TCR sequence clusters from the two donors were largely donor specific. T-cell clones expanding and contracting after mild COVID-19 in a couple of donors were tracked by longitudinal TCRalpha and TCRbeta repertoire sequencing. The cohort comprised two young, previously healthy adult volunteers, one female and one male. The study at large found these results: Clones that contracted from day 15 to 85 showed balanced CD4/CD8 phenotypes, whereas a second wave of clones that expanded from day 15 to 37 leaned towards CD4+. The study covered only a couple of mild cases, and larger cohorts including severe cases with pre-infection samples were considered necessary. The second-wave clones that peaked on day 37 were not confirmed to be SARS-CoV-2 specific. The detection of some responding clones in pre-infection memory suggests that pre-existing cross-reactive memory T cells joined the SARS-CoV-2 response. Contracting CD4+ clones were found mainly in CM and EM memory subsets, while CD8+ clones were enriched in EMRA.

Ficoll-Paque density gradient centrifugation was the method used to isolate PBMCs. TCRdb shows the sequencer as Illumina NovaSeq 6000. cDNA libraries for TCRalpha and TCRbeta were prepared by 5'RACE using constant-segment primers, with sample barcodes and unique molecular identifiers added. RNA was extracted from every sample with Trizol reagent. Library amplification was performed in two PCR steps, and a second sample barcode and Illumina TruSeq adapters were introduced in the second step. Libraries were sequenced on an Illumina NovaSeq with 2 x 150 bp paired-end reads. Per the source publication's procedure: The reads were demultiplexed and collapsed into UMI-guided consensus sequences using migec v1.2.7. Using mixcr v2.1.11, UMI consensuses were aligned to TRA and TRB V and J templates and then assembled into clonotypes. Expanded or contracted clonotypes were those called significant by both edgeR and NoisET, with noise models trained on biological replicates. For edgeR calls, a false discovery rate-adjusted p below 0.01 and a log2 fold-change threshold of 1 were applied. As an exploratory analysis of dynamics, max-normalized trajectories of the 1000 most abundant clonotypes were examined by PCA with hierarchical clustering. The CD4 or CD8 phenotype of responding clones was assigned using the separately sequenced CD4+ and CD8+ repertoires. TCRdb trimmed the raw reads at Q25, called clones with MiXCR and kept productive beta chains. A single entry per CDR3 protein holds the most common genes and DNA from its merged rows. For this entry, the V and J calls and clone size follow TCRdb and not the study's own pipeline. For this sample the table gives roughly 400,000 distinct CDR3 sequences, of which roughly 26% were detected only once. The ten largest account for roughly 8.9% of the sample.

From a lookup of the germline V gene, CDR1 and CDR2 are SGHRS and YFSETQ. Germline trimming: 3 bases from V, 6 bases from J; junction bases outside gene matches: 1. From the cysteine through the phenylalanine, the CDR3 covers 14 amino acids. CDR3 DNA is the only sequence kept; it has 42 bases, read in frame from the first base. The sample was PBMCs or a T cell subset sorted from them (not recorded which). The chain is encoded by TRBV5-1 joined to TRBJ2-1; 12 bases in between match TRBD1. The receptor was isolated from an adult woman who had mild COVID-19 (a few samples of this study predate the infection). The sample titles of this study are shuffled in the database, so cell type and time point are left out; the donor was told from shared clones. The sequenced DNA is TGCGCCAGCAGCTCGGGACAGGGGGCCAATGAGCAGTTCTTC. Its protein is CASSSGQGANEQFF.